Following are 11 T cell receptor beta chains from one sample sequenced in a study of shared T cell receptors in the human thymus (dated by TCRdb to the early 2020s). The library was prepared using the immunoSEQ multiplex PCR assay. TCRdb limited this immuneACCESS table to in-frame rearrangements with V and J called. A share of clones is missing; checked studies link under half to unresolved V genes, and the rest is unexplained. Within this sample are around 730,000 clones, with 80% to 90% of them counted one time only. Roughly 0.01% of the sample goes to the ten largest clones. The data also belong to a second study, concerning human thymus T cells.

The sequenced material came from thymocytes. The origin of the receptors is a girl less than two years old with a congenital heart defect. Donor details come from another sample of the same person, matched by shared clones.

The chain links TRBV27 to TRBJ1-2; D remains ambiguous. V dropped 3 bases and J dropped 2 bases, with 7 bases sitting between them. Germline loops: CDR1 MNHEY, CDR2 SMNVEV (reference sequence). The CDR3 totals 13 residues. Written as DNA, the CDR3 is TGTGCCAGCAGTTTCAGTCCAAACTATGGCTACACCTTC. Its protein is CASSFSPNYGYTF.

The chain combines TRBV10-3 with TRBJ1-4; tentative D call: TRBD1 (5 bases). V lost 4 bases and J 6 bases, leaving 12 bases between the germline ends. The CDR3 extends over 14 amino acids. The germline gives CDR1 ENHRY, CDR2 SYGVKD. The CDR3 reads CAISAAGYDEKLFF. The CDR3 nucleotides are TGTGCCATCAGTGCGGCAGGGTATGATGAAAAACTGTTTTTT.

The rearrangement joins TRBV6-1 to TRBJ2-2; TRBD1 aligns across 8 bases. The trim removed 3 bases at V and 7 bases at J, leaving 13 bases unmatched. The germline gives CDR1 MNHNS, CDR2 SASEGT. The CDR3 length is 17 residues. DNA for the CDR3: TGTGCCAGCAGTGACCTCCCCGCAGGGGGCCTGATCGGGGAGCTGTTTTTT. It is translated as CASSDLPAGGLIGELFF.

This chain links TRBV19 with TRBJ1-4, with 7 positions matching TRBD1. The CDR3 runs to 16 residues. The trim removed 2 bases at V and 7 bases at J, leaving 10 bases unmatched. Per the germline V gene, CDR1 is LNHDA and CDR2 is SQIVND (reference sequence). Written as DNA, the CDR3 is TGTGCCAGTAGTATAAACCCACAGGGGTCGTTTGAAAAACTGTTTTTT. Protein product: CASSINPQGSFEKLFF.

V and J are TRBV7-9 and TRBJ1-6, with 8 bases aligning to TRBD1. The CDR3 contains 17 residues. V lost 4 bases, J lost 5 bases, and 10 bases stayed unmatched. CDR1 and CDR2 from the germline V gene are SEHNR and FQNEAQ (reference sequence). This CDR3 is CASSSPPMTGDNSPLHF. The CDR3 coding sequence is TGTGCCAGCAGCTCCCCACCTATGACAGGGGATAATTCACCCCTCCACTTT.

The chain carries TRBV13 and TRBJ2-7, with D hard to call. Germline V gene lookup returns CDR1 PRHDT and CDR2 FYEKMQ (reference sequence). The CDR3 sequence is 12 residues long. The V and J ends lost 1 base and 4 bases respectively, with 5 bases between them. The DNA of the CDR3 is TGTGCCAGCAGCTTAGCGACTTACGAGCAGTACTTC. Encoded protein: CASSLATYEQYF.

This clone appeared once. The chain couples TRBV27 to TRBJ1-4, with TRBD1 identical over 9 bases. J lost 7 bases, V lost 4 bases, and 7 bases had no gene match. The CDR3 extends over 15 amino acids. Germline loops: CDR1 MNHEY, CDR2 SMNVEV (reference sequence). The CDR3 region has the DNA TGTGCCAGCAGTTGGGACGGACAGGGGTTTGAAAAACTGTTTTTT. Its protein product is CASSWDGQGFEKLFF.

The chain links TRBV7-9 to TRBJ1-2; the match to TRBD1 covers 7 bases. The CDR3 contains 15 residues. Germline assignment: CDR1 SEHNR and CDR2 FQNEAQ (reference sequence). V was clipped by 4 bases and J by 4 bases; unmatched bases: 9. The CDR3 is CASSSETTGAYGYTF. CDR3 coding DNA: TGTGCCAGCAGCTCAGAAACTACAGGGGCCTATGGCTACACCTTC.

The chain carries TRBV19 and TRBJ1-2, with 9 bases matching TRBD1. The J segment lost 6 bases and the V segment lost 11 bases, leaving 10 bases of the junction unmatched. This CDR3 has 13 residues. In germline, CDR1 is LNHDA, CDR2 SQIVND (reference sequence). The CDR3 sequence: CAVQGADEDGYTF. The CDR3 nucleotides are TGTGCCGTACAGGGGGCGGATGAAGATGGCTACACCTTC.

V is TRBV13 and J is TRBJ2-2, with no clear D. Germline-derived CDR1 and CDR2 are PRHDT and FYEKMQ (reference sequence). Deletions cut 4 bases from V and 0 bases from J, with 12 bases between. This CDR3 spans 16 amino acids. Here the CDR3 DNA reads TGTGCCAGCAGCTCCCTAGAGGCGACGAACACCGGGGAGCTGTTTTTT. It is translated as CASSSLEATNTGELFF.

The chain uses TRBV25-1 and TRBJ1-1, with TRBD1 matching over 7 bases. Trimming cost V 5 bases and J 1 base; bases outside gene matches: 7. Germline V gene data show CDR1 as MGHDK and CDR2 as SYGVNS. The CDR3 totals 15 residues. DNA of the CDR3: TGTGCCAGCAGTTCCGGGACAGTGCCGAACACTGAAGCTTTCTTT. Protein: CASSSGTVPNTEAFF.